The 21 T cell receptor beta chains below were found in one sample sequenced in a study of memory CD4+ T cells and cytomegalovirus serostatus. The sort gate was single viable CD3+CD4+CD8-CD45RO+ cells for memory CD4+ T cells. Generated by immunoSEQ multiplex PCR, the TCRdb table keeps only in-frame clones and is missing some. The repertoire consists of about 50,000 clones, with 70% to 85% occurring once and the leading ten covering 0.55% to 0.7%. Sequencing used memory CD4+ T cells from blood. These receptors came from an adult in good health and CMV-seronegative.

This chain joins TRBV6-1 and TRBJ1-2; D is ambiguous. The CDR3 is made up of 14 amino acids. V dropped 2 bases and J dropped 8 bases, with 15 bases sitting between them. Germline CDR1 reads MNHNS; CDR2 reads SASEGT. CDR3 coding DNA: TGTGCCAGCAGTGAAAGTTTTGGGTCGGGAGGCTACACCTTC. Translating gives CASSESFGSGGYTF.

This chain connects TRBV6-1 to TRBJ2-7, with TRBD2 matching over 8 bases. The CDR3 contains 13 residues. Germline values: CDR1 MNHNS, CDR2 SASEGT. J gave up 3 bases and V 7 bases, and 5 bases lay outside the gene matches. This CDR3 reads CASKAGGGYEQYF. In DNA form, the CDR3 reads TGTGCCAGCAAGGCGGGGGGTGGCTACGAGCAGTACTTC.

With respect to this clone: One end of the junction fails to match germline, which may point to a read error. The rearrangement joins TRBV7-7 to TRBJ1-3; D is unclear. Germline values: CDR1 SSHAT, CDR2 FNYEAQ (reference sequence). The CDR3 is 17 residues long. DNA for the CDR3: TGTGCTAGCAGCTTAGCGCGCCGGGGTAGCTCTGGAAACACCATATATTTT. Residues: CASSLARRGSSGNTIYF.

This clone appeared a single time. The J gene is TRBJ2-7, the V gene TRBV5-8; D might be TRBD1 (5 bases). V was pared by 2 bases and J by 6 bases, with 9 bases between. The CDR3 spans 12 residues. Per the germline V gene, CDR1 is SGHTS and CDR2 is YDEGEE. The CDR3 spells CASSFLGAEQYF. For the CDR3, the DNA is TGTGCCAGCAGCTTCTTAGGGGCCGAGCAGTACTTC.

This clone appeared a single time. The chain uses TRBV5-6 and TRBJ2-7, with D maybe TRBD1 (5 bases). The CDR3 extends over 13 amino acids. V gave up 3 bases and J gave up 0 bases, with 7 bases separating them. The germline CDR1 and CDR2 sequences are SGHDT and YYEEEE. The CDR3 region has the DNA TGTGCCAGCAGCTCTCAGGGCTCCTACGAGCAGTACTTC. Its translation is CASSSQGSYEQYF.

This clone has only a few counts. V and J are TRBV30 and TRBJ1-1, with 9 nucleotides matching TRBD1. CDR3 length: 12 amino acids. The V gene end was trimmed by 4 bases and the J gene end by 5 bases; junction bases not matched to a gene: 2. CDR1 and CDR2 from the germline V gene are GTSNPN and SVGIG (reference sequence). CDR3 sequence: CAWNDRGTEAFF. In nucleotides, the CDR3 is TGTGCCTGGAATGACAGGGGGACTGAAGCTTTCTTT.

This clone was detected a few times. This chain links TRBV18 with TRBJ2-7; TRBD1 aligns across 7 bases. In germline, CDR1 is KGHSH, CDR2 LQKENI. This CDR3 contains 16 residues. Germline trimming cut 8 bases from V and 5 bases from J; bases unmatched to any gene: 18. CDR3 bases: TGTGCCAGCACCTCCCCTTCGAATCACAGGGGCAACGAGCAGTACTTC. Residues: CASTSPSNHRGNEQYF.

The CDR3, as DNA: TGCGCCAGCAGCCACCTGGGGGGAGATACGCAGTATTTT. Protein sequence: CASSHLGGDTQYF. V is TRBV4-3 and J is TRBJ2-3, with D possibly matching TRBD2 (6 bases). V was shortened by 3 bases and J by 5 bases, with 9 bases between the two germline ends. This CDR3 has 13 amino acids. Germline V lookup: CDR1 LGHNA, CDR2 YSLEER.

This chain links TRBV25-1 with TRBJ2-7; D possibly corresponds to TRBD1 (6 bases). V was cut by 4 bases and J by 1 base, with 11 bases left in between. This CDR3 is built from 14 residues. The germline V gene has CDR1 MGHDK and CDR2 SYGVNS. The CDR3: CASSGSDSSYEQYF. The CDR3, as DNA: TGTGCCAGCAGTGGTTCGGACAGTTCCTACGAGCAGTACTTC.

The chain has TRBV14 and TRBJ2-2; 7 bases fit TRBD1. The ends lost 5 bases at V and 6 bases at J; junction bases unmatched: 6. CDR3 length: 14 residues. Germline V gene lookup returns CDR1 SGHDN and CDR2 FVKESK. This CDR3 reads CASSETTGSGELFF. As DNA, the CDR3 is TGTGCCAGCAGCGAAACGACAGGGTCCGGGGAGCTGTTTTTT.

This clone was counted a few times. The chain joins TRBV15 to TRBJ2-7; D gene ambiguous. Trimming took 1 base from V and 0 from J, leaving 10 bases between them. The germline V gene encodes CDR1 LNHNV and CDR2 YYDKDF (reference sequence). The CDR3 is 15 amino acids. CDR3 sequence reads: CATSRVPKGSYEQYF. DNA of the CDR3: TGTGCCACCAGCAGAGTTCCCAAAGGCTCCTACGAGCAGTACTTC.

The rearrangement joins TRBV5-6 to TRBJ2-3, with D perhaps matching TRBD2 (5 bases). V was shortened by 4 bases and J by 4 bases, with 13 bases between the two germline ends. In germline, CDR1 is SGHDT, CDR2 YYEEEE. This CDR3 spans 14 amino acids. As DNA, the CDR3 is TGTGCCAGCAGCACGGTCCCGGGGTCAGATACGCAGTATTTT. This translates into CASSTVPGSDTQYF.

The chain employs TRBV18 and TRBJ1-2; no reliable D call. The CDR3 covers 15 residues. Trimming stripped 3 bases from V and 4 bases from J, with 15 bases between. Germline lookup yields CDR1 KGHSH and CDR2 LQKENI. The CDR3 DNA reads as TGTGCCAGCTCACCTCCGGGGTCCATCGTCTATGGCTACACCTTC. Protein: CASSPPGSIVYGYTF.

The rearrangement uses TRBV29-1 and TRBJ2-7, with 7 bases fitting TRBD2. V lost 5 bases, J lost 1 base, and 2 bases stayed unmatched. Germline CDR1 is SQVTM and CDR2 is ANQGSEA. CDR3 size: 12 residues. DNA of the CDR3: TGCAGCGTTTTGGGAGGGTCCTACGAGCAGTACTTC. Translation: CSVLGGSYEQYF.

This chain uses TRBV5-1 with TRBJ2-5; D gene uncertain. This CDR3 has 15 amino acids. The V and J ends lost 0 bases and 4 bases respectively, with 13 bases between them. CDR1 and CDR2 from the germline V gene are SGHRS and YFSETQ. CDR3 bases: TGCGCCAGCAGCTTGGAAAATCAGCTGAGAGAGACCCAGTACTTC. Its protein is CASSLENQLRETQYF.

The chain combines TRBV18 with TRBJ1-1; TRBD1 matches at 8 bases. This CDR3 has 14 amino acids. J lost 2 bases, V lost 6 bases, and 5 bases had no gene match. In germline, CDR1 is KGHSH, CDR2 LQKENI. For the CDR3, the DNA is TGTGCCAGCTCCTTCGGACAGGGAAACACTGAAGCTTTCTTT. Its protein product is CASSFGQGNTEAFF.

The chain has TRBV11-1 and TRBJ1-1; D is ambiguous. CDR3 length: 14 residues. Trimming shortened V by 7 bases and J by 2 bases, and 14 bases separated the two germline ends. Germline V lookup: CDR1 SGHAT, CDR2 FQDESV (reference sequence). The CDR3 loop is CASMNRTLNTEAFF. For the CDR3, the DNA is TGTGCCAGCATGAATCGTACACTTAACACTGAAGCTTTCTTT.

This sequence joins TRBV15 and TRBJ2-5, with D perhaps assigned TRBD1 or TRBD2 (7 bases each). V shed 0 bases and J shed 5 bases, with 25 bases lying between them. Germline assignment: CDR1 LNHNV and CDR2 YYDKDF (reference sequence). This CDR3 comprises 19 residues. CDR3 amino acids: CATSRDLGSGGAVEETQYF. CDR3 DNA: TGTGCCACCAGCAGAGATCTGGGCTCAGGGGGGGCTGTCGAGGAGACCCAGTACTTC.

The chain recombines TRBV30 with TRBJ1-1; 7 bases fit TRBD1. V was pared by 4 bases and J by 4 bases, with 12 bases of the junction left unmatched. In germline, CDR1 is GTSNPN, CDR2 SVGIG (reference sequence). CDR3 length: 15 residues. CDR3 DNA: TGTGCCTGGACTTTCGGGACAGCTAGGGGCACTGAAGCTTTCTTT. As protein: CAWTFGTARGTEAFF. The whole variable domain, filled in from reference TRBV30 and TRBJ1-1, reads SQTIHQWPATLVQPVGSPLSLECTVEGTSNPNLYWYRQAAGRGLQLLFYSVGIGQISSEVPQNLSASRPQDRQFILSSKKLLLSDSGFYLCAWTFGTARGTEAFFGQGTRLTVV.

This chain joins TRBV19 and TRBJ1-1; TRBD1 matches at 9 bases. The V gene's germline CDR1 is LNHDA and CDR2 SQIVND (reference sequence). V was clipped by 7 bases and J by 3 bases; unmatched bases: 3. This CDR3 region has 13 residues. The DNA of the CDR3 is TGTGCCAGTAAAAGACAGGGGGACACTGAAGCTTTCTTT. Protein: CASKRQGDTEAFF.

The sample holds one count of this clone. The chain is built from TRBV28 and TRBJ2-5; 7 nucleotides align to TRBD1. V lost 4 bases and J lost 4; bases outside the gene matches: 9. The germline CDR1 and CDR2 sequences are MDHEN and SYDVKM. The CDR3 has 15 residues. This CDR3 is CASSSRLGQIETQYF. CDR3 coding DNA: TGTGCCAGCAGTTCTCGACTGGGACAGATAGAGACCCAGTACTTC.